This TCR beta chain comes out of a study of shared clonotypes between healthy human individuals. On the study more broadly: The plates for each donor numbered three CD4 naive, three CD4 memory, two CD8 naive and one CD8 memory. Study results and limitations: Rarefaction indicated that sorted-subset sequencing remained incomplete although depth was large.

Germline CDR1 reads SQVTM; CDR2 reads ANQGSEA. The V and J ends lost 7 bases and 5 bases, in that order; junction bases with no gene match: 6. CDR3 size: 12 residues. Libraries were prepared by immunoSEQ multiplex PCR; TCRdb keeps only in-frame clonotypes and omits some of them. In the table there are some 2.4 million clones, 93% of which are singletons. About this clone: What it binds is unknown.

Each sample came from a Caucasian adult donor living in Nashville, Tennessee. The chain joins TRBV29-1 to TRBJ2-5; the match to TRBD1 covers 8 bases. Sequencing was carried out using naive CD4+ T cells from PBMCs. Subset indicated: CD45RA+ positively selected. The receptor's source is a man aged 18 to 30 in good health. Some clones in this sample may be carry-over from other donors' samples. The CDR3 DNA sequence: TGCAGCGCCGACAGGGGAGAGGAGACCCAGTACTTC. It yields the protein CSADRGEETQYF. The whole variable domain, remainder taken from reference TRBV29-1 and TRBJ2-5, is SAVISQKPSRDICQRGTSLTIQCQVDSQVTMMFWYRQQPGQSLTLIATANQGSEATYESGFVIDKFPISRPNLTFSTLTVSNMSPEDSSIYLCSADRGEETQYFGPGTRLLVL.